The clone carrying this T cell receptor beta chain was seen a handful of times. Its antigen is undetermined. The data are from a study of cytomegalovirus exposure and HLA in healthy donors. Germline V gene lookup returns CDR1 SGHNT and CDR2 YENEEA. CDR3 length equals 14 residues. V lost 4 bases and J 9 bases, leaving 18 bases between the germline ends. Nominally healthy donors provided the samples, though records likely missed some immune exposures. Overall study findings and caveats: In a later analysis, HLA-associated beta chains showed higher expansion and lower generation probabilities than comparable chains. Immune exposure information available was restricted to CMV serostatus. What was likely a sequencing artifact was a cluster of highly shared sequence variants.

The PCR was carried out with 60 Vbeta primers and 13 Jbeta primers. Data came from immunoSEQ multiplex PCR; TCRdb stores just in-frame clones and leaves some out. The sample contains approximately 200,000 clones, less than 80% of which appear only once. The rearrangement joins TRBV11-3 to TRBJ1-1; D unclear. The sequence came from a woman between 25 and 40 years old in good health and CMV-seropositive. Sequenced: PBMCs. The CDR3 DNA sequence: TGTGCCAGCAGCTCATTGCGTTCCTCCCGTCAAGCTTTCTTT. Translated, it gives CASSSLRSSRQAFF. The full variable domain, rest sourced from reference TRBV11-3 and TRBJ1-1, is EAGVVQSPRYKIIEKKQPVAFWCNPISGHNTLYWYLQNLGQGPELLIRYENEEAVDDSQLPKDRFSAERLKGVDSTLKIQPAELGDSAVYLCASSSLRSSRQAFFGQGTRLTVV.